This section outlines one T cell receptor beta chain sequence together with its context. Antigen: not known. This record comes from a study of T cell responses to AZD1222 COVID-19 vaccine. Germline assignment: CDR1 SEHNR and CDR2 FQNEAQ (reference sequence). V lost 5 bases and J lost 0; bases outside the gene matches: 4. The CDR3 extends over 15 amino acids. Generated by immunoSEQ multiplex PCR, the TCRdb table keeps only in-frame clones and is missing some. The data hold around 130,000 clones, with about 93% observed a single time. Overall study results and limits: Regions left unmutated in variants are reportedly the target of nearly half of spike-specific TCRs. Mostly white British, mostly female donors; authors suggested clonal diversity may be underestimated. Spike was spanned by vaccine-associated CD4 TCRs, with dominance at 160-218 and 743-854. Sampling that yielded the repertoires occurred only after the peak T cell response.

Material: peripheral blood, obtained on day 0 of AZD1222 vaccination. The chain employs TRBV7-9 and TRBJ2-1; 7 bases line up with TRBD1. This receptor was taken from an adult in good health. In nucleotides, the CDR3 is TGTGCCAGCAGCATGGGACAGAACTCCTACAATGAGCAGTTCTTC. This encodes CASSMGQNSYNEQFF.